This TCR beta chain was sequenced during a study of cytomegalovirus exposure and HLA in healthy donors. The PCR was carried out with 60 Vbeta primers and 13 Jbeta primers. The protocol was immunoSEQ multiplex PCR, while the TCRdb copy is restricted to in-frame clones and leaves out a portion. The data contain roughly 44,000 clones, about 84% of them singletons. Germline V gene data show CDR1 as SGHRS and CDR2 as YFSETQ. The CDR3 totals 14 residues. Trimming removed 0 bases from V and 5 bases from J, with 11 bases in between. The sequence was obtained from a man between 45 and 60 years old in good health and CMV-seronegative. The chain has TRBV5-1 and TRBJ1-1; TRBD1 might be the D (5 bases). The sample taken for sequencing was PBMCs. Written as DNA, the CDR3 is TGCGCCAGCAGCTTGGATCCGGGGGGAACTGAAGCTTTCTTT. Its translation: CASSLDPGGTEAFF.